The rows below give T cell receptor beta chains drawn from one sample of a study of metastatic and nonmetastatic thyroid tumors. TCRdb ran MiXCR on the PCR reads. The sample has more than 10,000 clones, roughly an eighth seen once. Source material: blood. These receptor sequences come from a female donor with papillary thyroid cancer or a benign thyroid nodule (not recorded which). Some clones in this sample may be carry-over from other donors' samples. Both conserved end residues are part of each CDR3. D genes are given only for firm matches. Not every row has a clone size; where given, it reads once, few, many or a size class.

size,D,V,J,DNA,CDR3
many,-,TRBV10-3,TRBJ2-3,TGTGCCACCGAAGACAGTGAAAACCAGTATTTT,CATEDSENQYF
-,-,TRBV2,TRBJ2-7,TGTGCCACACATGGGGGGAACACCTACGAGCAGTACTTC,CATHGGNTYEQYF
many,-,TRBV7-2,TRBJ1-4,TGTGCCAGCAGCTTAGAGTTCTCGGGCGAAAAACTGTTTTTT,CASSLEFSGEKLFF
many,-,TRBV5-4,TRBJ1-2,TGTGCCAGCAGCTTGCGGACCGACTATGGCTACACCTTC,CASSLRTDYGYTF
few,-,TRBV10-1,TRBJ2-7,TGCGCCAGAGGGCGCCCGCCGACTTATTCCTACGAGCAGTACTTC,CARGRPPTYSYEQYF
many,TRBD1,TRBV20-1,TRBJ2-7,TGCAGTGCGAGCACCGGGACAGGGGCGTCCTACGAGCAGTACTTC,CSASTGTGASYEQYF
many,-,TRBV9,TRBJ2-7,TGTGCCAGCAGCGTAGATGACGGGGCGCTGGGGGAGCAGTACTTC,CASSVDDGALGEQYF
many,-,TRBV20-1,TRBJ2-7,TGCAGTGCTAGTATTACGAGCGAGCAGTACTTC,CSASITSEQYF
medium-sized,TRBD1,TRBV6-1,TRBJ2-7,TGTGCCAGCAGCACTAATCGGGACAGGATTCCCTACGAGCAGTACTTC,CASSTNRDRIPYEQYF
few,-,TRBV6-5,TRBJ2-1,TGTGCCAGCAGTTTGACGACTAGTGTAGGAGACAATGAGCAGTTCTTC,CASSLTTSVGDNEQFF
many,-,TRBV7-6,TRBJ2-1,TGTGCCAGCAGCTTAGCACCCATGAATGAGCAGTTCTTC,CASSLAPMNEQFF
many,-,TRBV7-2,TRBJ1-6,TGTGCCAGCAGTCCAACGGACCTTTCACCCCTCCACTTT,CASSPTDLSPLHF
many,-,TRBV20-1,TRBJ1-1,TGCAGTGCTAAAGGGGACCGATGGAACACTGAAGCTTTCTTT,CSAKGDRWNTEAFF
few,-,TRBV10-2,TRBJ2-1,TGCGCCAGCAGTACCGAGGGGCTCAATGAGCAGTTCTTC,CASSTEGLNEQFF
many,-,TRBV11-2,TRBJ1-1,TGTGCCAGCAGCTTATCGTGGGTGGAGACTGAAGCTTTCTTT,CASSLSWVETEAFF
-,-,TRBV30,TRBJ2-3,TGTGCCTGGAGTGTACTGGAGCGGCTCACAGATACGCAGTATTTT,CAWSVLERLTDTQYF
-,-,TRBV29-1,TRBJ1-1,TGCAGCGTGCAGGGGAGCAACACTGAAGCTTTCTTT,CSVQGSNTEAFF
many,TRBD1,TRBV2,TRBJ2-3,TGTGCCGGCTCTCTCAGGGGGACCGGCACAGATACGCAGTATTTT,CAGSLRGTGTDTQYF
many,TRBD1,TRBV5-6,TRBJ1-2,TGTGCCAGCAGCCAGGGGACAGTGAACTATGGCTACACCTTC,CASSQGTVNYGYTF
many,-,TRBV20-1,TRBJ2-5,TGCAGTGCAACTACAACAGGGCTTTCAGAGACCCAGTACTTC,CSATTTGLSETQYF
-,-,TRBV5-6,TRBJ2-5,TGTGCCAGCAGCTTAGAGGAGGAAGAGACCCAGTACTTC,CASSLEEEETQYF
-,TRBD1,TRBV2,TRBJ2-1,TGTGCCAGCAGCTCAGACAGGGGATACTACAATGAGCAGTTCTTC,CASSSDRGYYNEQFF
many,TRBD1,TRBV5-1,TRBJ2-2,TGCGCCAGCAGCTTGGCCGGCGCGCAGGGGGCCGGGGAGCTGTTTTTT,CASSLAGAQGAGELFF
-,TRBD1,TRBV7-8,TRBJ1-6,TGTGCCAGCAGCCCTACAGGGGGGAGGGGTAATTCACCCCTCCACTTT,CASSPTGGRGNSPLHF
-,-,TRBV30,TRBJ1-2,TGTGCCTGGAGTGGAAGCCCTTCTAACTATGGCTACACCTTC,CAWSGSPSNYGYTF
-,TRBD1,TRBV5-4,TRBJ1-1,TGTGCCAACAGCTTCGGGACAGCCTCCCTTAACACTGAAGCTTTCTTT,CANSFGTASLNTEAFF
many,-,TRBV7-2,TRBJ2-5,TGTGCCAGCAGCACACAGGGCCTTCAAGAGACCCAGTACTTC,CASSTQGLQETQYF
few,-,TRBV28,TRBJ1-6,TGCGCCAGCAGTCCGCAGGTTGTTTATAATTCACCCCTCCACTTT,CASSPQVVYNSPLHF
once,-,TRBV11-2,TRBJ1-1,TGTGCCAGCAGCTTAGGGCGCAGCACTGAAGCTTTCTTT,CASSLGRSTEAFF
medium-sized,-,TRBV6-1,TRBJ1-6,TGTGCCAGCAGTTCCGGGAAGGTCTTTTCTAATTCACCCCTCCACTTT,CASSSGKVFSNSPLHF
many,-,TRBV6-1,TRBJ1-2,TGTGCCAGCAGCTTACAGGGACCCTATGGCTACACCTTC,CASSLQGPYGYTF
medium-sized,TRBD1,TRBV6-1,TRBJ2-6,TGTGCCGGGGGACAGGGGGTCTCTGGGGCCAACGTCCTGACTTTC,CAGGQGVSGANVLTF
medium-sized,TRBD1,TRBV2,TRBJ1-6,TGTGCCAGCAGAGAGCGGACAGGGGGCGGCTCACCCCTCCACTTT,CASRERTGGGSPLHF
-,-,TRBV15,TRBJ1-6,TGTGCCACCAGCAGAGATATAGGTTCACCCCTCCACTTT,CATSRDIGSPLHF
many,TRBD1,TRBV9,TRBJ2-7,TGTGCCAGCAGCGGGAACACCGGGACAGAGGGAGTCGAGCAGTACTTC,CASSGNTGTEGVEQYF
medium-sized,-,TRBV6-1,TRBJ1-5,TGTGCCAGCAGTGAGTCGCAGGGGCAGGATCAGCCCCAGCATTTT,CASSESQGQDQPQHF
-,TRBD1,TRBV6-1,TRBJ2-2,TGTGCCATCCAGATGGGACAGGGGGCCGGGGAGCTGTTTTTT,CAIQMGQGAGELFF
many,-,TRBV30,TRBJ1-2,TGTGCCTGGAGTCTAGGCCTCAGCTATGGCTACACCTTC,CAWSLGLSYGYTF
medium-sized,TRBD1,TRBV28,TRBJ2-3,TGTGCCAGCAGTTTGATTGACAGGGACCCGCAGTATTTT,CASSLIDRDPQYF
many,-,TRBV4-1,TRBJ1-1,TGCGCCAGCAGCCAAGGAAACAGGGTAGGCACTGAAGCTTTCTTT,CASSQGNRVGTEAFF
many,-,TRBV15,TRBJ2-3,TGTGCCACCGAAAGGGGAGGCAGCACAGATACGCAGTATTTT,CATERGGSTDTQYF
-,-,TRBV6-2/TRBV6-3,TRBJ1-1,TGTGCCAGCAGTACCGCAGAACCTAACACTGAAGCTTTCTTT,CASSTAEPNTEAFF
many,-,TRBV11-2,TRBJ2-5,TGTGCCAGCAGCCCCCGGGCAGGCCTCCAAGAGACCCAGTACTTC,CASSPRAGLQETQYF
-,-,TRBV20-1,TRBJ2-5,TGCGGTGTTGACAGGGAGGCGGAGACCCAGTACTTC,CGVDREAETQYF
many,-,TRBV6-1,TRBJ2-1,TGTGCCAGCGACCGTGGGGATGAGCAGTTCTTC,CASDRGDEQFF
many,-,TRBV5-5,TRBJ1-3,TGTGCCAGCAGCCTGGAGGTCTCACGCCTTGGAAACACCATATATTTT,CASSLEVSRLGNTIYF
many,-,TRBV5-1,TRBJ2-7,TGCGCCAGCAGCCCGCAGGGTCGCGAGCAGTACTTC,CASSPQGREQYF
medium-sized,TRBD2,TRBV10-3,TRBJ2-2,TGTGCCATCAGCCCACTAGCGGGGGCGGACACCGGGGAGCTGTTTTTT,CAISPLAGADTGELFF
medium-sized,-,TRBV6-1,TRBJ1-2,TGTGCCAGCAGTGAAGTTTTGGGGCCGGACTATGGCTACACCTTC,CASSEVLGPDYGYTF
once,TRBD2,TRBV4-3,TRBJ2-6,TGCGCCAGCAGCCTGGCGGGACTAGCAGGAGCTGGGGCCAATGTCCTGACTTTC,CASSLAGLAGAGANVLTF
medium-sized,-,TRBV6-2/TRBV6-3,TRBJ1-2,TGTGCCAGCAGAAACCGAGCCCCTCGGAATGGCTACACCTTC,CASRNRAPRNGYTF
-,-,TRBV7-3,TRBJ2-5,TGTGCCAGCAGCGTGGGGGGCGGCCAAGAGACCCAGTACTTC,CASSVGGGQETQYF
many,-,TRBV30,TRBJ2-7,TGTGCCTGGAGTCGTGGACTCCGGTTTGGAGAGCAGTACTTC,CAWSRGLRFGEQYF
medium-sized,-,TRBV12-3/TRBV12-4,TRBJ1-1,TGTGCCAGCAGTTTGGGGATGGGAGGGTATGGGGGTCGGACTGAAGCTTTCTTT,CASSLGMGGYGGRTEAFF
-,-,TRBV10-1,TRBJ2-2,TGCGCCAGCAGTGAAGGACAGTCTGGACGCGGGGAGCTGTTTTTT,CASSEGQSGRGELFF
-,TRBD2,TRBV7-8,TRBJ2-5,TGTGCCAGCAGATCGCCCCTTGGACTAGGGCTCCAAGAGACCCAGTACTTC,CASRSPLGLGLQETQYF
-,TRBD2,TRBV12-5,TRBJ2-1,TGTGCTAGTGGTAGCGGGGGGCCTCCCGATGAGCAGTTCTTC,CASGSGGPPDEQFF